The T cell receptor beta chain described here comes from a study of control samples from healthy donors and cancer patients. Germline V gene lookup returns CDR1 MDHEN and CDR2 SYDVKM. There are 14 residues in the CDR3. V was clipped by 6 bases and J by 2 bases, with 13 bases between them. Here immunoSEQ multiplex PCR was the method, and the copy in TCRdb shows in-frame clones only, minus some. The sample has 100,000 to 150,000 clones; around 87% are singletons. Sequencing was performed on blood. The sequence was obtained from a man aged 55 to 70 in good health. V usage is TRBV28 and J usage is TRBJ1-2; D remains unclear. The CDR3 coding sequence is TGTGCCAGCAGCCTCATAGGTTACAACTATGGCTACACCTTC. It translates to CASSLIGYNYGYTF.